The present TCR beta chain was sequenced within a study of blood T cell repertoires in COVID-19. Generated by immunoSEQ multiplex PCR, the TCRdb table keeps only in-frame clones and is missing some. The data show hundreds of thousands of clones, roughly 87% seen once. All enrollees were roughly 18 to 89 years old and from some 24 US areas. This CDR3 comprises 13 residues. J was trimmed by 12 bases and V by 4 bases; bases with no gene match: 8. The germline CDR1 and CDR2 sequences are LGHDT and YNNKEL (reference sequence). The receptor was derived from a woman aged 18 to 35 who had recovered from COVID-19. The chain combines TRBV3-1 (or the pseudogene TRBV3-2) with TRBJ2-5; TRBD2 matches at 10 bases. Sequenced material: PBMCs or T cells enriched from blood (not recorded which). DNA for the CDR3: TGTGCCAGCAGCCTTCCACTAGCGGGGCAGAAGTACTTC. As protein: CASSLPLAGQKYF.